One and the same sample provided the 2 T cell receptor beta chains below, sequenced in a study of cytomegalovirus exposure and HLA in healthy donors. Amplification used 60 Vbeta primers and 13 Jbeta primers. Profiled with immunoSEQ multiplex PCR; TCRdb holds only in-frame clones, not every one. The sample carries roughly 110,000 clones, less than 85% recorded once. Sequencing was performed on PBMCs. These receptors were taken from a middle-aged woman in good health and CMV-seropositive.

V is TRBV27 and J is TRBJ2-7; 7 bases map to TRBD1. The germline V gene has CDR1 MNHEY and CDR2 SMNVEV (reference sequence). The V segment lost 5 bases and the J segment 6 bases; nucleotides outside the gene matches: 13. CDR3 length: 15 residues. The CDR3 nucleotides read TGTGCCAGCAGTAAAACGTTCACAGGGGCTCTCGAGCAGTACTTC. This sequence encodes CASSKTFTGALEQYF.

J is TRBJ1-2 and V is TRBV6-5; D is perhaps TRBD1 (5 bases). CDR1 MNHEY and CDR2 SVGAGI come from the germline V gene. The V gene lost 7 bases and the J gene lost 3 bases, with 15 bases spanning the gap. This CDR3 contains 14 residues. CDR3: CASTGVGGDYGYTF. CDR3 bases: TGTGCCAGCACCGGGGTCGGGGGGGACTATGGCTACACCTTC.